A selection of T cell receptor beta chains follows, all from one sample in a study of blood T cell repertoires in COVID-19. Method: immunoSEQ multiplex PCR; TCRdb's copy keeps in-frame clones and lacks some. Among fewer than 200,000 clones, about 88% were seen once, and the ten largest hold approximately 1%. Sequencing input: peripheral blood. These receptors were collected from a man in his forties with acute or convalescent COVID-19. The CDR3 runs from the conserved cysteine through the conserved F or W. Each record gives: CDR3 protein, CDR3 DNA, CDR3 length, D gene, V gene, clone size, J gene. A D gene is named only where the DNA matches it firmly. Size is stated for part of the rows, as once, few or many counts, or as a class when the clone is expanded.

CASSSRGGPYNEQFF TGCGCCAGCAGCTCCCGGGGGGGCCCCTACAATGAGCAGTTCTTC 15 TRBD2 TRBV4-1 - TRBJ2-1
CASSSNPGQTEAFF TGTGCCAGCAGCTCCAACCCGGGACAAACTGAAGCTTTCTTT 14 - TRBV11-2 - TRBJ1-1
CASKIGGNEKLFF TGCGCCAGCAAAATAGGAGGTAATGAAAAACTGTTTTTT 13 - TRBV23-1 few TRBJ1-4
CASSGPRLLADTQYF TGTGCCAGCAGCGGCCCCAGACTGCTCGCGGATACGCAGTATTTT 15 - TRBV11-1 - TRBJ2-3
CASSSSMRGSQETQYF TGTGCCAGCAGCTCGTCTATGAGAGGGAGCCAAGAGACCCAGTACTTC 16 - TRBV5-4 - TRBJ2-5
CASSHGSGASWEQYF TGTGCCAGCAGCCATGGGAGCGGGGCATCTTGGGAGCAGTACTTC 15 TRBD2 TRBV3-1/TRBV3-2 - TRBJ2-7
CAISESSGGEKLFF TGTGCCATCAGTGAGTCGTCAGGGGGTGAAAAACTGTTTTTT 14 TRBD1 TRBV10-3 - TRBJ1-4
CAWSVTSFYGYTF TGTGCCTGGAGTGTAACGAGCTTCTATGGCTACACCTTC 13 - TRBV30 - TRBJ1-2
CASSLDRGSNYGYTF TGTGCCAGCAGCTTAGACAGGGGCAGTAACTATGGCTACACCTTC 15 TRBD1 TRBV7-9 - TRBJ1-2
CSAREENIQYF TGCAGTGCTAGGGAGGAAAACATTCAGTACTTC 11 - TRBV20-1 few TRBJ2-4
CASSGTGADRDGYTF TGTGCCAGCAGTGGGACAGGGGCGGATAGGGATGGCTACACCTTC 15 TRBD1 TRBV5-6 - TRBJ1-2
CASSWLTGTVNTEAFF TGTGCCAGCAGTTGGCTGACAGGGACCGTGAACACTGAAGCTTTCTTT 16 TRBD1 TRBV6-5 once TRBJ1-1
CASSSATGRNTEAFF TGTGCCAGCAGTTCAGCGACAGGGAGGAACACTGAAGCTTTCTTT 15 TRBD1 TRBV7-9 - TRBJ1-1
CASSLQSGLFLFNQPQHF TGTGCCAGCAGCCTGCAGAGTGGGCTTTTTCTCTTCAATCAGCCCCAGCATTTT 18 - TRBV5-6 - TRBJ1-5
CASSWRTGQPFSGNTIYF TGTGCCAGCAGCTGGAGGACAGGACAGCCTTTCTCTGGAAACACCATATATTTT 18 TRBD1 TRBV5-6 - TRBJ1-3
CAWNQGTTEAFF TGTGCCTGGAACCAGGGAACCACTGAAGCTTTCTTT 12 - TRBV30 - TRBJ1-1
CASSLAWQGSWTYTF TGTGCCAGCAGCTTAGCATGGCAGGGAAGTTGGACCTACACCTTC 15 - TRBV7-2 - TRBJ1-2
CASNPYGGGETQYF TGTGCCAGCAACCCCTACGGGGGTGGCGAGACCCAGTACTTC 14 - TRBV7-9 - TRBJ2-5